The 17 T cell receptor beta chains given below trace back to one sample, sequenced in a study of T cells in Graves' hyperthyroidism and ophthalmopathy. TCR beta CDR3 regions were amplified from RNA. Using the HTBI primer set, a first-round RT-PCR was run on the TCR CDR3. From the multiplex PCR reads, TCRdb called clonotypes with MiXCR, one entry per CDR3 protein. Here the sample spans 600,000 to 650,000 distinct CDR3 sequences, less than 25% being singletons. The sample was blood. These receptors were collected from a man under 40 with Graves' ophthalmopathy.

This clonotype appeared many times. The chain recombines TRBV20-1 with TRBJ1-5, with D unresolved. The CDR3 length is 15 residues. The germline CDR1 and CDR2 sequences are DFQATT and SNEGSKA (reference sequence). With 3 bases removed from V and 3 bases from J, the gap between germline ends came to 15 bases. In nucleotides, the CDR3 is TGCAGTGCTAGGGTACGCTATCCACTCAATCAGCCCCAGCATTTT. Encoded protein: CSARVRYPLNQPQHF.

The rearrangement links TRBV4-1 to TRBJ2-5; 10 bases are a match to TRBD2. J was trimmed by 5 bases and V by 3 bases; bases with no gene match: 9. The CDR3 runs 16 residues. CDR1 is MGHRA and CDR2 is YSYEKL in the germline V gene. The DNA for the CDR3 is TGCGCCAGCAGCCACTATACTAGCGGGAATGTGGAGACCCAGTACTTC. Translation: CASSHYTSGNVETQYF.

Concerning this clonotype itself: An end of the junction differs from the germline gene, which may be a read error. The CDR3 is CSGTGLDDQYF. CDR3 DNA sequence: TGCAGTGGGACAGGGCTTGACGATCAGTACTTC. The chain couples TRBV20-1 to TRBJ2-7; 8 positions agree with TRBD1. The CDR3 sequence is 11 residues long. Per germline, CDR1 DFQATT and CDR2 SNEGSKA (reference sequence).

This clonotype was detected a few times. The chain couples TRBV10-2 to TRBJ2-3; 7 bases match TRBD2. This CDR3 has 14 residues. V lost 2 bases and J lost 8; bases outside the gene matches: 7. CDR1 WSHSY and CDR2 SAAADI come from the germline V gene. CDR3: CASSEMGLPVTQYF. CDR3 in DNA: TGCGCCAGCAGTGAGATGGGACTACCCGTTACGCAGTATTTT.

J is TRBJ2-3 and V is TRBV24-1; TRBD1 matches at 7 bases. V was clipped by 1 base and J by 1 base; unmatched bases: 1. The CDR3 contains 15 residues. Per the germline V gene, CDR1 is KGHDR and CDR2 is SFDVKD. The CDR3 protein is CATSDFTGGTDTQYF. CDR3 sequence (DNA): TGTGCCACCAGTGATTTCACAGGGGGCACAGATACGCAGTATTTT.

In this sample, this clonotype turned up a few times. The chain is built from TRBV4-1 and TRBJ2-5, with D uncertain. The germline V gene encodes CDR1 MGHRA and CDR2 YSYEKL. There are 13 residues in the CDR3. V dropped 3 bases and J dropped 5 bases, with 10 bases sitting between them. The CDR3 region is CASSQWVRETQYF. For the CDR3, the DNA is TGCGCCAGCAGCCAGTGGGTTCGGGAGACCCAGTACTTC.

This clonotype was picked up a small number of times. The chain joins TRBV28 to TRBJ2-1; tentatively, D is TRBD2 (5 bases). Germline assignment: CDR1 MDHEN and CDR2 SYDVKM. The CDR3 contains 17 residues. The V and J ends lost 2 bases and 4 bases respectively, with 18 bases between them. The CDR3 sequence is CASSLRIGLGVYNEQFF. Written as DNA, the CDR3 is TGTGCCAGCAGTTTAAGGATAGGACTGGGAGTTTACAATGAGCAGTTCTTC.

The table lists this clonotype with a few counts. The chain links TRBV29-1 to TRBJ2-5; D is unresolved. The CDR3 extends over 12 amino acids. Trimming removed 3 bases at V and 5 bases at J, with 10 bases between. Germline V gene data show CDR1 as SQVTM and CDR2 as ANQGSEA. In nucleotides, the CDR3 is TGCAGCGTTGAGCTGGGTTTGGAGACCCAGTACTTC. This encodes CSVELGLETQYF. Supplemented by reference TRBV29-1 and TRBJ2-5, the full variable domain reads SAVISQKPSRDICQRGTSLTIQCQVDSQVTMMFWYRQQPGQSLTLIATANQGSEATYESGFVIDKFPISRPNLTFSTLTVSNMSPEDSSIYLCSVELGLETQYFGPGTRLLVL.

This clonotype was seen repeatedly, ten times or more. The V and J genes are TRBV11-1 and TRBJ2-5, with 8 bases lining up with TRBD1. V dropped 5 bases and J dropped 3; count of bases not matched to a gene: 8. The germline V gene encodes CDR1 SGHAT and CDR2 FQDESV (reference sequence). The CDR3 spans 15 residues. CDR3 sequence reads: CASSPTGTGEETQYF. The CDR3 bases are TGTGCCAGCAGCCCAACCGGGACAGGTGAAGAGACCCAGTACTTC.

This clonotype came up many times. The chain links TRBV28 to TRBJ2-7; 7 positions match TRBD2. The V gene end was trimmed by 6 bases and the J gene end by 2 bases; junction bases not matched to a gene: 7. Germline lookup yields CDR1 MDHEN and CDR2 SYDVKM. This CDR3 is 14 amino acids long. CDR3 in amino acids: CASSRLGGPYEQYF. As DNA, the CDR3 is TGTGCCAGCAGCCGACTGGGAGGGCCCTACGAGCAGTACTTC. The full variable domain, its missing parts supplied by reference TRBV28 and TRBJ2-7, is DVKVTQSSRYLVKRTGEKVFLECVQDMDHENMFWYRQDPGLGLRLIYFSYDVKMKEKGDIPEGYSVSREKKERFSLILESASTNQTSMYLCASSRLGGPYEQYFGPGTRLTVT.

V is TRBV11-3 and J is TRBJ1-6, with D unresolved. With 4 bases removed from V and 8 bases from J, the gap between germline ends came to 18 bases. From germline, CDR1 is SGHNT and CDR2 YENEEA. This CDR3 has 16 amino acids. In DNA form, the CDR3 reads TGTGCCAGCAGCTCACATCGGACGGCACGGGATTCACCCCTCCACTTT. As protein: CASSSHRTARDSPLHF.

The genes are TRBV9 and TRBJ2-3; no reliable D call. CDR1 is SGDLS, CDR2 YYNGEE, per germline. V shed 2 bases and J shed 2 bases, with 9 bases lying between them. The CDR3 spans 14 residues. CDR3 amino acids: CASSVSGYTDTQYF. CDR3 coding DNA: TGTGCCAGCAGCGTTTCCGGATACACAGATACGCAGTATTTT.

This clonotype was found many times. J is TRBJ1-1 and V is TRBV2; no clear D gene. CDR3 length: 13 residues. V lost 0 bases to trimming and J lost 4 bases, with 6 bases between them. Germline CDR1 is SNHLY and CDR2 is FYNNEI. The CDR3 bases are TGTGCCAGCAGTGAAGCGAAGAGCACTGAAGCTTTCTTT. Translation gives CASSEAKSTEAFF.

This clonotype has only a few counts. The V call is TRBV7-3, the J call TRBJ2-3; no reliable D call. Germline assignment: CDR1 SGHTA and CDR2 FQGTGA. With 1 base removed from V and 0 bases from J, the gap between germline ends came to 8 bases. The CDR3 sequence is 15 residues long. Here the CDR3 DNA reads TGTGCCAGCAGCTTAATGGCCACTAGCACAGATACGCAGTATTTT. Protein product: CASSLMATSTDTQYF.

This clonotype was seen ten or more times. The chain couples TRBV11-2 to TRBJ2-7; D is ambiguous. CDR3 length: 16 residues. Germline CDR1 reads SGHAT; CDR2 reads FQNNGV. Trimming left V 1 base short and J 2 bases short, with 15 bases between. CDR3 nucleotides: TGTGCCAGCAGCTTAGGATCTGATTACTTTACCTACGAGCAGTACTTC. Translated, it gives CASSLGSDYFTYEQYF.

This clonotype was seen repeatedly, ten times or more. The rearrangement uses TRBV6-1 and TRBJ1-1; TRBD1 is a possible D gene (5 bases). Germline V gives CDR1 MNHNS, CDR2 SASEGT. V lost 6 bases and J 3 bases, leaving 14 bases between the germline ends. The CDR3 length is 14 residues. CDR3 DNA: TGTGCCAGCAGAACGGGGACGATGGACACTGAAGCTTTCTTT. Encoded protein: CASRTGTMDTEAFF.

The V call is TRBV19, the J call TRBJ2-5; 15 nucleotides align to TRBD2. Per the germline V gene, CDR1 is LNHDA and CDR2 is SQIVND (reference sequence). This CDR3 is 17 amino acids long. V lost 6 bases and J lost 4; bases outside the gene matches: 9. The CDR3 is CASRRTGTSGRTETQYF. In DNA form, the CDR3 reads TGTGCCAGTAGGCGCACCGGGACTAGCGGGAGGACAGAGACCCAGTACTTC.